The present TCR beta chain was sequenced within a study of T cells in tuberculosis. This clone was seen once. Its target is unknown. The CDR3 length is 17 residues. V lost 6 bases, J lost 2 bases, and 23 bases lay in between. Germline CDR1 is KGHSH and CDR2 is LQKENI. TCRdb's table, derived via immunoSEQ multiplex PCR, lists solely in-frame clones and lacks some. Altogether some 34,000 clones are present, about 90% being singletons, with the ten largest covering around 7.7%. General study results and limits: Active tuberculosis patients had shorter CDR3-alpha; the beta difference was nonsignificant.

This chain connects TRBV18 to TRBJ2-7; no clear D. The source is a donor aged 10-35 years with latent tuberculosis or without tuberculosis infection. Some clones in this sample may be carry-over from other donors' samples. Sequenced: PBMCs. The CDR3 loop is CASSHTTSSSSPYEQYF. The CDR3 DNA is TGTGCCAGCTCTCATACCACGTCGTCTAGTTCTCCCTACGAGCAGTACTTC.